What follows are 30 T cell receptor beta chains derived from one specimen sequenced in a study of Graves' ophthalmopathy and Graves' hyperthyroidism. Amplified material comprised TCR beta CDR3 regions derived from RNA transcripts. RT-PCR in the first round used HTBI primers; a second-round multiplex PCR followed. TCRdb re-derived calls from the multiplex PCR reads in MiXCR, one entry per CDR3 protein. The table includes 500,000 to 800,000 distinct CDR3 sequences, about 41% detected once. Material for sequencing was peripheral blood. The receptor set was obtained from an adult man with Graves' ophthalmopathy.

The CDR3 here is CASSQGQENIQYF. Written as DNA, the CDR3 is TGTGCCAGCAGCCAGGGGCAAGAGAACATTCAGTACTTC. V gene TRBV7-6 combines with J gene TRBJ2-4; D perhaps matches TRBD1 (6 bases). CDR3 length: 13 residues. Trimming shortened V by 5 bases and J by 7 bases, and 12 bases separated the two germline ends. Per germline, CDR1 SGHVS and CDR2 FNYEAQ.

This clonotype was recorded a few times. The J gene is TRBJ2-5, the V gene TRBV3-1; D possibly corresponds to TRBD2 (6 bases). The CDR3 runs to 19 residues. Germline values: CDR1 LGHDT, CDR2 YNNKEL (reference sequence). Trimming took 4 bases from V and 3 from J, leaving 27 bases between them. CDR3 protein: CASSRLTAQKLGLKETQYF. The CDR3 DNA reads as TGTGCCAGCAGCCGTCTAACTGCCCAAAAACTCGGACTAAAAGAGACCCAGTACTTC.

Points on this clonotype: Without the conserved terminal phenylalanine or tryptophan, this CDR3 likely stems from a read error. The chain is built from TRBV29-1 and TRBJ2-6, with 8 bases fitting TRBD1. CDR1 is SQVTM, CDR2 ANQGSEA, per germline. CDR3 length equals 16 residues. The J segment lost 1 base and the V segment lost 6 bases, leaving 8 bases of the junction unmatched. Here the CDR3 reads CSVSGGAKSGANVLTY. The CDR3 DNA follows: TGCAGCGTCTCAGGGGGCGCAAAGTCTGGGGCCAACGTCCTGACTTAC.

The chain employs TRBV7-9 and TRBJ2-6; D is unclear. CDR1 and CDR2 (germline): SEHNR, FQNEAQ (reference sequence). The CDR3 consists of 15 residues. V gave up 1 base and J gave up 4 bases, with 8 bases separating them. The CDR3 here is CASSLDLGGANVLTF. Here the CDR3 DNA reads TGTGCCAGCAGCTTAGATCTTGGGGGGGCCAACGTCCTGACTTTC.

V usage is TRBV25-1 and J usage is TRBJ1-1, with D perhaps matching TRBD1 (6 bases). V was pared by 5 bases and J by 4 bases, with 20 bases between. This CDR3 is built from 16 residues. CDR1 is MGHDK and CDR2 is SYGVNS in the germline V gene. The CDR3 region has the DNA TGTGCCAGCAGTTTATCGTCAGGGGCTTTGAGCACTGAAGCTTTCTTT. This encodes CASSLSSGALSTEAFF.

This clonotype was recorded many times. The rearrangement joins TRBV5-5 to TRBJ1-2; 10 nucleotides agree with TRBD1. This CDR3 contains 16 residues. V shed 4 bases, J shed 1 base, and the junction held 7 bases outside the gene matches. The V gene's germline CDR1 is SGHKS and CDR2 YYEKEE (reference sequence). CDR3 nucleotides: TGTGCCAGCAGCGTGGCCGGGACAGGGGTTAACTATGGCTACACCTTC. Translated, it gives CASSVAGTGVNYGYTF.

Many counts were recorded for this clonotype. The V call is TRBV4-2, the J call TRBJ1-2; D is perhaps TRBD1 (5 bases). The germline V gene encodes CDR1 LGHNA and CDR2 YNFKEQ. The CDR3 sequence is 15 residues long. With 1 base removed from V and 0 bases from J, the gap between germline ends came to 9 bases. As DNA, the CDR3 is TGTGCCAGCAGCCAAGCTGGGGGGTCTAACTATGGCTACACCTTC. Protein: CASSQAGGSNYGYTF.

This chain connects TRBV29-1 to TRBJ2-6; a possible D gene is TRBD2 (6 bases). Germline CDR1 is SQVTM and CDR2 is ANQGSEA. The CDR3 extends over 16 amino acids. Between the trimmed V and J ends, which lost 4 bases and 3 bases, there was a span of 16 bases. CDR3 coding DNA: TGCAGCGTTGTTAGAGCGGGCGGAGGTGGGGCCAACGTCCTGACTTTC. As protein: CSVVRAGGGGANVLTF.

The V call is TRBV6-1, the J call TRBJ2-5, with D perhaps TRBD2 (5 bases). Per the germline V gene, CDR1 is MNHNS and CDR2 is SASEGT. V lost 6 bases and J 2 bases, leaving 13 bases between the germline ends. The length of the CDR3 is 14 residues. The CDR3 DNA follows: TGTGCCAGCAGAGTAATCCGGGGTCAAGAGACCCAGTACTTC. It specifies CASRVIRGQETQYF.

The V gene is TRBV10-3, the J gene TRBJ2-7, with D possibly being TRBD2 (6 bases). The CDR3 totals 14 residues. In germline, CDR1 is ENHRY, CDR2 SYGVKD. The CDR3 nucleotides read TGTACCAGCAGTGAGGCCGGGAGCTCCTACGAGCAGTACTTC. Amino acids: CTSSEAGSSYEQYF.

This clonotype appeared a few times. This chain connects TRBV20-1 to TRBJ1-5, with D possibly being TRBD1 (6 bases). The CDR3 covers 14 residues. The germline V gene encodes CDR1 DFQATT and CDR2 SNEGSKA (reference sequence). The germline V and J ends were trimmed by 4 bases and 2 bases, with 12 bases remaining between them. In DNA, the CDR3 is TGCAGTGCTAAGAAGGGGGGGGGCAATCAGCCCCAGCATTTT. This gives the protein CSAKKGGGNQPQHF.

The chain employs TRBV6-5 and TRBJ1-6, with D perhaps TRBD1 (6 bases). V was clipped by 2 bases and J by 10 bases, with 12 bases between them. Looked up from germline, CDR1 is MNHEY and CDR2 is SVGAGI. CDR3 size: 14 residues. This CDR3 is CASSYEGGISPLHF. CDR3 nucleotide sequence: TGTGCCAGCAGTTACGAAGGGGGGATCTCACCCCTCCACTTT.

This chain links TRBV10-3 with TRBJ1-2; 9 bases agree with TRBD1. CDR3 length: 14 residues. Germline V gene sequence: CDR1 ENHRY, CDR2 SYGVKD. Trimming at V came to 0 bases and at J to 8 bases, leaving 4 bases not matched to a gene. The CDR3: CAISESRGQGGYTF. The CDR3 coding sequence is TGTGCCATCAGTGAGTCGAGGGGACAGGGCGGCTACACCTTC.

The chain carries TRBV6-5 and TRBJ2-5; the D gene is possibly TRBD2 (6 bases). Germline V lookup: CDR1 MNHEY, CDR2 SVGAGI. Trimming removed 5 bases from V and 5 bases from J, with 18 bases in between. CDR3 length equals 15 residues. The CDR3 nucleotides are TGTGCCAGCAGTGCCCTAGGACTAACCGGCGAGACCCAGTACTTC. Amino acid sequence: CASSALGLTGETQYF.

This clonotype has at least ten counts. V usage is TRBV2 and J usage is TRBJ2-2; D is uncertain. CDR1 and CDR2 (germline): SNHLY, FYNNEI. The CDR3 is made up of 14 amino acids. The ends were cut back, 1 base at V and 3 bases at J, with 6 bases in the middle. The CDR3 coding sequence is TGTGCCAGCAGTGAAGTAGGTTACACCGGGGAGCTGTTTTTT. This translates into CASSEVGYTGELFF.

The gene calls are TRBV19 and TRBJ2-5; D possibly corresponds to TRBD2 (6 bases). V was trimmed by 1 base and J by 11 bases, leaving 17 bases between them. Germline CDR1 reads LNHDA; CDR2 reads SQIVND (reference sequence). This CDR3 has 14 residues. The CDR3 loop reads CASSIGDGRDTQYF. CDR3 sequence (DNA): TGTGCCAGTAGTATAGGGGACGGGAGAGATACGCAGTACTTC.

In nucleotides, the CDR3 is TGTGCCAGTAGTATAATCCTAGGAATGGGTGGCTACACCTTC. Its protein is CASSIILGMGGYTF. This chain joins TRBV19 and TRBJ1-2; no firm D call. The CDR3 is 14 residues long. V was trimmed by 2 bases and J by 7 bases, leaving 14 bases between them. The germline V gene has CDR1 LNHDA and CDR2 SQIVND (reference sequence). Full variable domain (missing parts from reference TRBV19 and TRBJ1-2): DGGITQSPKYLFRKEGQNVTLSCEQNLNHDAMYWYRQDPGQGLRLIYYSQIVNDFQKGDIAEGYSVSREKKESFPLTVTSAQKNPTAFYLCASSIILGMGGYTFGSGTRLTVV.

Worth noting for this clonotype: A much larger clone differs from this one at a single base, so this may be a read error. The V gene is TRBV20-1, the J gene TRBJ1-6, with 8 bases lining up with TRBD1. Germline CDR1 is DFQATT and CDR2 is SNEGSKA (reference sequence). The length of the CDR3 is 18 residues. Unmatched junction bases numbered 16, after V lost 0 bases and J lost 9 bases. CDR3 residues: CSAREEESKGQGGSPLHF. CDR3 coding DNA: TGCAGTGCTAGAGAAGAAGAAAGCAAAGGACAGGGAGGTTCACCCCTCCACTTT.

Concerning this clonotype itself: The junction and the germline gene differ at one end; a read error may be behind it. The CDR3 spells CASSTGTNTEALF. The CDR3 DNA reads as TGTGCCAGCAGCACCGGGACGAACACTGAAGCTCTCTTT. This chain joins TRBV13 and TRBJ1-1; a weak D match, TRBD1 (5 bases). The germline V gene encodes CDR1 PRHDT and CDR2 FYEKMQ (reference sequence). The CDR3 is made up of 13 amino acids.

As for this clonotype: At one end, the junction sequence differs from germline, possibly due to a read error. This chain uses TRBV9 with TRBJ1-1; possible D gene TRBD1, 5 bases. Germline V CDR1 and CDR2: SGDLS, YYNGEE. The length of the CDR3 is 15 residues. The CDR3 spells CASSVDGQRNTEALF. The CDR3, as DNA: TGTGCCAGCAGCGTAGACGGACAACGGAACACTGAAGCTCTCTTT.

This clonotype was observed many times. J is TRBJ1-3 and V is TRBV7-9; no reliable D call. CDR1 is SEHNR, CDR2 FQNEAQ, per germline (reference sequence). V lost 5 bases and J lost 1, with 21 bases in between. This CDR3 region has 18 residues. DNA for the CDR3: TGTGCCAGCAGCCGCCCGATTGTTGGAGACGGGTCTGGAAACACCATATATTTT. Translating it yields CASSRPIVGDGSGNTIYF. The full variable domain, completed using reference TRBV7-9 and TRBJ1-3, is DTGVSQNPRHKITKRGQNVTFRCDPISEHNRLYWYRQTLGQGPEFLTYFQNEAQLEKSRLLSDRFSAERPKGSFSTLEIQRTEQGDSAMYLCASSRPIVGDGSGNTIYFGEGSWLTVV.

The chain employs TRBV2 and TRBJ2-3, with D perhaps given as TRBD1 or TRBD2 (5 bases each). With 5 bases removed from V and 4 bases from J, the gap between germline ends came to 10 bases. This CDR3 has 13 residues. Germline V gene lookup returns CDR1 SNHLY and CDR2 FYNNEI. CDR3 coding DNA: TGTGCCAGCAGTCAGGGAGCCCCAGATACGCAGTATTTT. It specifies CASSQGAPDTQYF.

This clonotype appeared a few times. The genes are TRBV30 and TRBJ1-5, with D hard to call. The CDR3 is 14 amino acids. Trimming pared 1 base from V and 0 bases from J, leaving 7 bases between. CDR1 GTSNPN and CDR2 SVGIG come from the germline V gene (reference sequence). The CDR3 sequence is CAWSEIHSNQPQHF. In nucleotides, the CDR3 is TGTGCCTGGAGTGAGATTCATAGCAATCAGCCCCAGCATTTT.

Worth noting for this clonotype: A junction end diverges from the germline sequence, so it may reflect a read error. The chain is built from TRBV19 and TRBJ1-4; D is uncertain. The CDR3 is 14 residues long. Germline lookup yields CDR1 LNHDA and CDR2 SQIVND (reference sequence). Here the CDR3 DNA reads TGTACCAGTAGTATAGATCGTCCGGTTGAAAAACTGTTTTTT. As protein: CTSSIDRPVEKLFF.

Remarks on this clonotype: A much larger clone is a single base away; this may be a read error. The V call is TRBV7-2, the J call TRBJ2-7; no firm D call. The length of the CDR3 is 14 residues. V dropped 5 bases and J dropped 4 bases, with 15 bases sitting between them. Looked up from germline, CDR1 is SGHTA and CDR2 is FQGNSA. The CDR3 is CASSPSKRPYEQYF. The CDR3 coding sequence is TGTGCCAGCAGCCCATCAAAGCGCCCATACGAGCAGTACTTC.

This clonotype came up a few times. V usage is TRBV6-5 and J usage is TRBJ2-5; D gene unclear. Germline loops: CDR1 MNHEY, CDR2 SVGAGI. V was trimmed by 2 bases and J by 5 bases, leaving 6 bases between them. There are 12 residues in the CDR3. The CDR3 loop reads CASSYARETQYF. Written as DNA, the CDR3 is TGTGCCAGCAGTTACGCTAGGGAGACCCAGTACTTC.

In its sample, this clonotype was seen a few times. The J gene is TRBJ1-6, the V gene TRBV18; tentatively, D is TRBD1 (6 bases). Per germline, CDR1 KGHSH and CDR2 LQKENI. There are 14 residues in the CDR3. Trimming removed 4 bases from V and 3 bases from J, with 7 bases in between. The CDR3 DNA reads as TGTGCCAGCTCACAACAGGGCTATAATTCACCCCTCCACTTT. This gives the protein CASSQQGYNSPLHF.

This clonotype appeared a few times. The V call is TRBV10-2, the J call TRBJ2-3; D is ambiguous. Looked up from germline, CDR1 is WSHSY and CDR2 is SAAADI. The CDR3 is 14 amino acids. V was cut by 3 bases and J by 2 bases, with 9 bases left in between. CDR3 nucleotides: TGCGCCAGCAGTGACTACAGCCTCACAGATACGCAGTATTTT. Amino acids: CASSDYSLTDTQYF.

Worth noting for this clonotype: A much bigger clone sits one base away, suggesting this may be a read error. The chain uses TRBV5-1 and TRBJ1-2; the match to TRBD1 covers 8 bases. The CDR3 is made up of 15 amino acids. Germline CDR1 is SGHRS and CDR2 is YFSETQ. The CDR3 bases are TGCGCCAGCAGCTTGAATCCCGGGACAGGTTATGACTACACCTTC. Translated, it gives CASSLNPGTGYDYTF.

This clonotype was observed a few times. V and J are TRBV3-1 and TRBJ2-5; D gene ambiguous. Looked up from germline, CDR1 is LGHDT and CDR2 is YNNKEL (reference sequence). V lost 0 bases to trimming and J lost 3 bases, with 8 bases between them. This CDR3 contains 14 residues. Here the CDR3 reads CASSQEAAEETQYF. CDR3 DNA sequence: TGTGCCAGCAGCCAAGAGGCCGCCGAAGAGACCCAGTACTTC.